The rows below give T cell receptor beta chains drawn from one sample of a study of CD8 T cells in Susac syndrome. TCRdb re-analysed the immunoSEQ multiplex PCR reads in MiXCR, keeping a single row per CDR3 protein. The profile shows just over 300,000 distinct CDR3 sequences, about 91% of them singletons. Sequenced input: CD4+ T cells from PBMCs. The receptors shown here come from a human donor with multiple sclerosis. The CDR3 runs from the conserved cysteine through the conserved F or W. D genes are given only for firm matches. Only some rows state a clone size, as once, few, many or a class for expanded clones.

J gene: TRBJ2-1
V gene: TRBV29-1
D gene: -
clone size: -
CDR3 protein: CSGGAGAGGRFF
CDR3 DNA: TGCAGCGGGGGAGCGGGGGCAGGGGGCCGATTCTTC

J gene: TRBJ2-7
V gene: TRBV4-1
D gene: TRBD1
clone size: -
CDR3 protein: CASSVRGSYEQYF
CDR3 DNA: TGCGCCAGCAGCGTCAGGGGGTCCTACGAGCAGTACTTC

J gene: TRBJ2-3
V gene: TRBV4-3
D gene: -
clone size: -
CDR3 protein: CASSQDRVTGVGYAQYF
CDR3 DNA: TGCGCCAGCAGCCAAGATCGCGTCACGGGAGTGGGGTATGCGCAGTATTTT

J gene: TRBJ2-1
V gene: TRBV5-4
D gene: -
clone size: -
CDR3 protein: CASSYPGPQNEQFF
CDR3 DNA: TGTGCCAGCAGCTATCCGGGCCCCCAGAATGAGCAGTTCTTC

J gene: TRBJ1-5
V gene: TRBV5-1
D gene: -
clone size: -
CDR3 protein: CASSPGTQLNQPQHF
CDR3 DNA: TGCGCCAGCAGCCCGGGGACGCAGCTTAATCAGCCCCAGCATTTT

J gene: TRBJ2-3
V gene: TRBV3-1
D gene: -
clone size: -
CDR3 protein: CASSQSVSTDTQYF
CDR3 DNA: TGTGCCAGCAGCCAATCCGTGAGCACAGATACGCAGTATTTT

J gene: TRBJ1-1
V gene: TRBV3-1
D gene: TRBD1
clone size: -
CDR3 protein: CASSFGTVKNTEAFF
CDR3 DNA: TGTGCCAGCAGCTTCGGGACAGTTAAAAACACTGAAGCTTTCTTT

J gene: TRBJ2-6
V gene: TRBV5-1
D gene: TRBD1
clone size: -
CDR3 protein: CASSTEPQGVRSGANVLTF
CDR3 DNA: TGCGCCAGCAGCACCGAACCGCAGGGGGTCCGCTCTGGGGCCAACGTCCTGACTTTC

J gene: TRBJ2-7
V gene: TRBV9
D gene: -
clone size: -
CDR3 protein: CASSVVVRGEQYF
CDR3 DNA: TGTGCCAGCAGCGTAGTTGTGCGAGGCGAGCAGTACTTC

J gene: TRBJ2-5
V gene: TRBV2
D gene: -
clone size: once
CDR3 protein: CASNREGGQETQYF
CDR3 DNA: TGTGCCAGCAATAGGGAGGGGGGCCAAGAGACCCAGTACTTC

J gene: TRBJ1-2
V gene: TRBV7-9
D gene: TRBD1
clone size: -
CDR3 protein: CASSLPGTEYGYTF
CDR3 DNA: TGTGCCAGCAGCCTCCCCGGGACAGAATATGGCTACACCTTC

J gene: TRBJ2-4
V gene: TRBV5-1
D gene: -
clone size: -
CDR3 protein: CASSSLARGRTGNIQYF
CDR3 DNA: TGCGCCAGCAGCTCTCTAGCACGGGGGCGCACTGGAAACATTCAGTACTTC

J gene: TRBJ1-2
V gene: TRBV7-2
D gene: -
clone size: few
CDR3 protein: CASSLVGGYGYTF
CDR3 DNA: TGTGCCAGCAGCTTAGTCGGCGGCTATGGCTACACCTTC

J gene: TRBJ2-4
V gene: TRBV5-4
D gene: TRBD2
clone size: once
CDR3 protein: CASSFGLAGGNIQYF
CDR3 DNA: TGTGCCAGCAGCTTCGGGCTAGCGGGAGGAAACATTCAGTACTTC

J gene: TRBJ2-3
V gene: TRBV12-3/TRBV12-4
D gene: TRBD2
clone size: -
CDR3 protein: CASSFGGSGSTDTQYF
CDR3 DNA: TGTGCCAGCAGTTTTGGCGGTAGCGGGAGCACAGATACGCAGTATTTT

J gene: TRBJ1-1
V gene: TRBV30
D gene: TRBD1
clone size: -
CDR3 protein: CAWEPGGQGITEAFF
CDR3 DNA: TGTGCCTGGGAGCCTGGCGGACAGGGGATTACTGAAGCTTTCTTT

J gene: TRBJ1-3
V gene: TRBV5-8
D gene: TRBD1
clone size: -
CDR3 protein: CASSTRTGLFSGNTIYF
CDR3 DNA: TGTGCCAGCAGCACACGGACAGGGCTTTTCTCTGGAAACACCATATATTTT

J gene: TRBJ2-5
V gene: TRBV11-2
D gene: TRBD2
clone size: -
CDR3 protein: CASSSFPPPAGGGETQYF
CDR3 DNA: TGTGCCAGCAGCTCCTTCCCCCCTCCCGCGGGAGGGGGGGAGACCCAGTACTTC